Described below is a single T cell receptor (beta chain) sequence and its context. Germline assignment: CDR1 MNHNY and CDR2 SVGAGI (reference sequence). The length of the CDR3 is 15 residues. Trimming cost V 0 bases and J 11 bases, with 19 bases left between them. TCRdb's copy holds only in-frame clones and misses some; the assay was immunoSEQ multiplex PCR. The sample records just under 85,000 clones, around nine tenths being singletons. The data were obtained in a study of glioma-infiltrating T cells after dendritic cell vaccination. Study in general: Glioblastoma patients came from Phase I and II dendritic cell vaccination trials.

PBMC sampling occurred before vaccination, two weeks after the third dose, and at progression. The material sequenced was blood, taken before dendritic cell vaccination. The V and J genes are TRBV6-6 and TRBJ2-5; weak D call: TRBD2 (6 bases). The sequence derives from a human donor with glioblastoma. In DNA, the CDR3 is TGTGCCAGCAGTTACTCGGGAGGTCTTTCCCGGGAGCAGTACTTC. This codes for CASSYSGGLSREQYF.